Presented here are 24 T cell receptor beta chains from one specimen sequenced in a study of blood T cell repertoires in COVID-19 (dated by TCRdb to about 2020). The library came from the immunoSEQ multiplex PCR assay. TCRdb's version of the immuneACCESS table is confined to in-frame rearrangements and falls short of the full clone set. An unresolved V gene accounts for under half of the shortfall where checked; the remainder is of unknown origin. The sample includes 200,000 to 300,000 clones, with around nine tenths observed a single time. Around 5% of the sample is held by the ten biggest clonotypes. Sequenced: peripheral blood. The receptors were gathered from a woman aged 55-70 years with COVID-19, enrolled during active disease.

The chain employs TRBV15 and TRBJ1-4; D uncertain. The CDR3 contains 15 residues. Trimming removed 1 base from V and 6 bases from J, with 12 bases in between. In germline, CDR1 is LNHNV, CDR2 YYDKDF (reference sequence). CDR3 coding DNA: TGTGCCACCAGCAGAGGGGCAGGCCGTGATGAAAAACTGTTTTTT. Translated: CATSRGAGRDEKLFF.

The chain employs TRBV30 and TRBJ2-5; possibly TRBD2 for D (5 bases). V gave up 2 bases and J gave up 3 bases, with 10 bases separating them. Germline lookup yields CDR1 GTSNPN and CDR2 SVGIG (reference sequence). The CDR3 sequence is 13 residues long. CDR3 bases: TGTGCCTGGAGTTTAACTAGTAAAGAGACCCAGTACTTC. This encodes CAWSLTSKETQYF.

This chain's CDR3 is CASSHPRVNGNTIYF. The CDR3 DNA sequence: TGTGCCAGCAGCCACCCCCGGGTCAATGGAAACACCATATATTTT. The chain combines TRBV6-6 with TRBJ1-3; no reliable D call. CDR3 size: 15 residues. The germline CDR1 and CDR2 sequences are MNHNY and SVGAGI (reference sequence). V was shortened by 6 bases and J by 3 bases, with 15 bases between the two germline ends.

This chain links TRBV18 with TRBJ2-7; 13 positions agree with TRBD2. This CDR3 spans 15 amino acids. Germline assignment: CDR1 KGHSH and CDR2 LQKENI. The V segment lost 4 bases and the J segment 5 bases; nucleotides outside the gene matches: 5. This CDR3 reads CASSQGLAGNDEQYF. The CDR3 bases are TGTGCCAGCTCACAGGGACTAGCGGGAAACGACGAGCAGTACTTC.

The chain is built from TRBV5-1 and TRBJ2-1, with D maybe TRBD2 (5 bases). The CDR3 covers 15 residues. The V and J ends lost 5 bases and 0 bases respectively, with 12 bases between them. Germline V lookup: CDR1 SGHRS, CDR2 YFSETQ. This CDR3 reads CASRHPGSSYNEQFF. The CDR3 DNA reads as TGCGCCAGCAGACATCCGGGGAGCTCCTACAATGAGCAGTTCTTC.

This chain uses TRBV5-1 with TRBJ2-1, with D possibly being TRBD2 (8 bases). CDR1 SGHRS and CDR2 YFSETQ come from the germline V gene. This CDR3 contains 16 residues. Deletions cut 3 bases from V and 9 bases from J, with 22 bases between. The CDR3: CASSSGGGGRFIEQFF. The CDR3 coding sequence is TGCGCCAGCAGCTCAGGGGGAGGCGGGAGGTTTATTGAGCAGTTCTTC.

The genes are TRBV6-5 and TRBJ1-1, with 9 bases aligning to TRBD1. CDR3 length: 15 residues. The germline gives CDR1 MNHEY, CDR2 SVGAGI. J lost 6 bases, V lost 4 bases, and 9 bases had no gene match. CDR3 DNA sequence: TGTGCCAGCAGTTTCCAGGGACAGGGAGTTGCTGAAGCTTTCTTT. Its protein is CASSFQGQGVAEAFF.

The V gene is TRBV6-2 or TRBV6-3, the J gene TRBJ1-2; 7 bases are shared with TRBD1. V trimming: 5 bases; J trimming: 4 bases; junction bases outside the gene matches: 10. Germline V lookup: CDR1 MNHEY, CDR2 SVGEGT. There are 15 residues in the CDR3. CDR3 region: CASSRSSGTVYGYTF. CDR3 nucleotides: TGTGCCAGCAGTCGCTCCTCCGGGACAGTCTATGGCTACACCTTC.

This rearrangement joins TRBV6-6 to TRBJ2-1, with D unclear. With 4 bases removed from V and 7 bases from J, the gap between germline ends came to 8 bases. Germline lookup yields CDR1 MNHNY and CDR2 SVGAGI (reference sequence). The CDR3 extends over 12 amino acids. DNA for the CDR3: TGTGCCAGCAGTTTTTTAGCAAATGAGCAGTTCTTC. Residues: CASSFLANEQFF.

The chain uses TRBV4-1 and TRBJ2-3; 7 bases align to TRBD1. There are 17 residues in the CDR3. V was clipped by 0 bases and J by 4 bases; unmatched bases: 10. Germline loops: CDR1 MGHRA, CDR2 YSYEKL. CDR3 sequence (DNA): TGCGCCAGCAGCCAAGAATGGCGAGGGGGCGGCGCAGATACGCAGTATTTT. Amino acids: CASSQEWRGGGADTQYF.

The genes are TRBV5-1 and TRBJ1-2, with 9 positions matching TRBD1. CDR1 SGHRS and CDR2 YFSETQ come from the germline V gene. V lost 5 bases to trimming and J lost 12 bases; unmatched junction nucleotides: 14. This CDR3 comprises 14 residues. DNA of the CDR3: TGCGCCAGCAGGATGAGCGGGACAGGGAGACAGCACACCTTC. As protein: CASRMSGTGRQHTF.

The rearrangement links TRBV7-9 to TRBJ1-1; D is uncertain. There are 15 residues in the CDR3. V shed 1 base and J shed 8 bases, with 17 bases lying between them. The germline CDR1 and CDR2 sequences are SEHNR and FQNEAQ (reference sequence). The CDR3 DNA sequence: TGTGCCAGCAGCTTAGGCCTCGGCGCAAGCGGAGAAGCTTTCTTT. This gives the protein CASSLGLGASGEAFF.

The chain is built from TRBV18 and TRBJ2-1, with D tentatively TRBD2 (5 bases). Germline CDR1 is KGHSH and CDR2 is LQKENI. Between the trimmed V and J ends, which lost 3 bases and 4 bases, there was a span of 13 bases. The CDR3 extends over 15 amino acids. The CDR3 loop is CASSPIQRGYNEQFF. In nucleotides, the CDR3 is TGTGCCAGCTCACCCATCCAGCGAGGGTACAATGAGCAGTTCTTC.

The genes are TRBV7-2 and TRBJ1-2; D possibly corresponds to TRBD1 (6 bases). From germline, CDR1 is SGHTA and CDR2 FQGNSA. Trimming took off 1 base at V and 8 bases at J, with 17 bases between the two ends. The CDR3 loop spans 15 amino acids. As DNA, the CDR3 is TGTGCCAGCAGCTTAGGGTTTAGGGGGTCGGAAGGCTACACCTTC. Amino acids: CASSLGFRGSEGYTF.

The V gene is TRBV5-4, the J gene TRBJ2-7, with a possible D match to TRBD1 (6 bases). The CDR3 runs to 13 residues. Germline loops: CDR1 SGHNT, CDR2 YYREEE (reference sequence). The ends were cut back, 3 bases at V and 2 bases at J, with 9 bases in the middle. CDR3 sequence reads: CASSSGEPYEQYF. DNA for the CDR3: TGTGCCAGCAGCTCAGGGGAACCCTACGAGCAGTACTTC.

CDR3 DNA: TGTGCCAGCAGCCCCAGGGGCGGGAGGGCCATCAATGAGCAGTTCTTC. The encoded protein is CASSPRGGRAINEQFF. The rearrangement joins TRBV7-6 to TRBJ2-1; 9 bases are shared with TRBD2. The CDR3 runs to 16 residues. The V gene's germline CDR1 is SGHVS and CDR2 FNYEAQ. With V trimmed by 5 bases and J by 6 bases, 11 bases remained unmatched.

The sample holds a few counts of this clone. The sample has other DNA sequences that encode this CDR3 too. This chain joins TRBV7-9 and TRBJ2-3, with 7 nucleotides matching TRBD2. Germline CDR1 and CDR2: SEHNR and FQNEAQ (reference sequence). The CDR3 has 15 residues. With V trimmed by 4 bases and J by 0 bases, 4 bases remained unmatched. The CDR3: CASSSTGGSTDTQYF. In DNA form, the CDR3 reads TGTGCCAGCAGCTCCACGGGAGGTAGCACAGATACGCAGTATTTT.

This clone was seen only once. The CDR3 DNA reads TGTGCCTGGAGTGTACCACCCCGGGACAACAGCTATGGCTACACCTTC. This sequence encodes CAWSVPPRDNSYGYTF. The chain links TRBV30 to TRBJ1-2; a possible D gene is TRBD1 (6 bases). This CDR3 has 16 amino acids. Germline-derived CDR1 and CDR2 are GTSNPN and SVGIG (reference sequence). V was shortened by 0 bases and J by 4 bases, with 18 bases between the two germline ends.

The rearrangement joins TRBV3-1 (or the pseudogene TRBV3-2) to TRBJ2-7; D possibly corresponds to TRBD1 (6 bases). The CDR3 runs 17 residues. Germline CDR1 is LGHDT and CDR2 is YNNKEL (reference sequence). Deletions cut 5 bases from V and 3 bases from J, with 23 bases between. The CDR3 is CASSARTVLGPNYEQYF. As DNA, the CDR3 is TGTGCCAGCAGCGCCCGGACAGTTCTCGGCCCCAACTACGAGCAGTACTTC.

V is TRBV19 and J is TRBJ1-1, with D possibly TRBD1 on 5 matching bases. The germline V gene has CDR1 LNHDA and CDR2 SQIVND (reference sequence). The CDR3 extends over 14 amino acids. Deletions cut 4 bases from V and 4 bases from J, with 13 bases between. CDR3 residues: CASSTQRRGTEAFF. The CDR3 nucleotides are TGTGCCAGTAGTACCCAAAGGAGGGGCACTGAAGCTTTCTTT.

CDR3 DNA: TGTGCCAGCAGCGTAGTGACAGCTCAGAACACTGAAGCTTTCTTT. Its translation is CASSVVTAQNTEAFF. The V and J genes are TRBV9 and TRBJ1-1, with a possible D match to TRBD1 (5 bases). The germline V and J ends were trimmed by 0 bases and 1 base, with 10 bases remaining between them. CDR1 is SGDLS, CDR2 YYNGEE, per germline. This CDR3 is 15 amino acids long.

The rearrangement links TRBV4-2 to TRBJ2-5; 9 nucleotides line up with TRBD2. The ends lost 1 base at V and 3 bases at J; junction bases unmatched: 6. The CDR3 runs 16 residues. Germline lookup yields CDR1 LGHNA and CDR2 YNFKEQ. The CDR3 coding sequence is TGTGCCAGCAGCCAAGCCTGGGTAGCGGGAGAAGAGACCCAGTACTTC. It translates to CASSQAWVAGEETQYF.

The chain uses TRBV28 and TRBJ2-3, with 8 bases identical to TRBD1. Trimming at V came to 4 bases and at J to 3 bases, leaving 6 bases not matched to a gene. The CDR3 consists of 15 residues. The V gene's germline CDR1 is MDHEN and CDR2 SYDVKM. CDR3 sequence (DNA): TGTGCCAGCAGTTCCCAGGGGGCGCGGACAGATACGCAGTATTTT. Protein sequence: CASSSQGARTDTQYF.

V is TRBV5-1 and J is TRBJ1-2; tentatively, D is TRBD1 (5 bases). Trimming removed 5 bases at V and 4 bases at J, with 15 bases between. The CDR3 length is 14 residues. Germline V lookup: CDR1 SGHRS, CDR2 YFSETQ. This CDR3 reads CASRPGAPGYGYTF. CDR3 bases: TGCGCCAGCAGGCCTGGGGCTCCGGGCTATGGCTACACCTTC.